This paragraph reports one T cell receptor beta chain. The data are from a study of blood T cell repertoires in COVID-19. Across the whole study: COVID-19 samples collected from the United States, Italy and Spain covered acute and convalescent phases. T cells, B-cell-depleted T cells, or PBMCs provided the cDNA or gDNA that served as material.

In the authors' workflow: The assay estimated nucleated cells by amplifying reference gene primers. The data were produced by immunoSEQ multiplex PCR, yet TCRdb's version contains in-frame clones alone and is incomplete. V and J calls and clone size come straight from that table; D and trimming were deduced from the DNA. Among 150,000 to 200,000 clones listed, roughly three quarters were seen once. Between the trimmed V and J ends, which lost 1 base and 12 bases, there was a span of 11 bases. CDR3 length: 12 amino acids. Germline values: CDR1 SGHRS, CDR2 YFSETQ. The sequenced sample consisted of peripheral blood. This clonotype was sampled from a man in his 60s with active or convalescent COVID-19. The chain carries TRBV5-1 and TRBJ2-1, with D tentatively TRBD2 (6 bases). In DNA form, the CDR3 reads TGCGCCAGCAGCTTGACTAGCCGGTCGCAGTTCTTC. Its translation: CASSLTSRSQFF.